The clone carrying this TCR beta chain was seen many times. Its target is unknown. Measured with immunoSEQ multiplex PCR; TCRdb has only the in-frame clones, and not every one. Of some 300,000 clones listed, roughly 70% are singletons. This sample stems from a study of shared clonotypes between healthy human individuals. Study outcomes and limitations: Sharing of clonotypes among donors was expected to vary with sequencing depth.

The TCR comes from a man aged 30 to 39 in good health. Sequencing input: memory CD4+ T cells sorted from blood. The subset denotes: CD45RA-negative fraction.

For the CDR3, the DNA is TGTGCCAGCAGGGCAGGACAGGGGCCTCCTCTAGCCAAAAACATTCAGTACTTC. It specifies CASRAGQGPPLAKNIQYF. The genes are TRBV27 and TRBJ2-4; 9 positions agree with TRBD1. Looked up from germline, CDR1 is MNHEY and CDR2 is SMNVEV (reference sequence). The CDR3 has 18 residues. J was trimmed by 0 bases and V by 6 bases; bases with no gene match: 12.